The clone carrying this TCR beta chain was seen at least ten times. Its target is not known. This sample is part of a study of spatial heterogeneity in lung cancer. One entry per CDR3 protein results from TCRdb running MiXCR on the 5' RACE reads. The repertoire includes about 13,000 distinct CDR3 sequences, about 6.8% of them detected once, and more than 3% sits in the top ten. This CDR3 is 14 amino acids long. Germline V gene lookup returns CDR1 DFQATT and CDR2 SNEGSKA (reference sequence). V was clipped by 2 bases and J by 6 bases, with 16 bases between them. Findings and caveats of the study: Tumor mutation counts were tracked by expanded intratumoral alpha and beta TCR counts.

The time point: sample taken at primary tumor resection. The chain couples TRBV20-1 to TRBJ1-1, with D perhaps matching TRBD1 (5 bases). The receptor was derived from a female donor with early-stage non-small cell lung cancer. This specimen consisted of lung tumor tissue, obtained at surgery. DNA for the CDR3: TGCAGTGCTAGACTACACGGGGGGACCTCTGAAGCTTTCTTT. This encodes CSARLHGGTSEAFF.